Listed here is a single T cell receptor (beta chain). Its cognate antigen is unknown. TCRdb's table, derived via immunoSEQ multiplex PCR, lists solely in-frame clones and lacks some. The sample includes 2 million to 2.5 million clones, approximately 94% of them seen just once. This specimen comes from a study of shared clonotypes between healthy human individuals. Whole-study results and caveats: Some clonotypes were shared by all four sorted-subset donors, while others were not shared. The non-shared ones had lower generation probabilities than the shared ones.

Trimming removed 8 bases at V and 4 bases at J, with 14 bases between. This CDR3 region has 13 residues. The germline V gene has CDR1 SGHTS and CDR2 YDEGEE. Sequencing used naive CD4+ T cells sorted from blood. Sample subset: CD45RA+ positively selected. J is TRBJ2-3 and V is TRBV5-8; D may match TRBD1 or TRBD2 (5 bases each). This receptor was taken from a man between 18 and 35 years old in good health. CDR3 residues: CARRDGPPDTQYF. CDR3 bases: TGTGCCAGACGGGACGGCCCCCCAGATACGCAGTATTTT.